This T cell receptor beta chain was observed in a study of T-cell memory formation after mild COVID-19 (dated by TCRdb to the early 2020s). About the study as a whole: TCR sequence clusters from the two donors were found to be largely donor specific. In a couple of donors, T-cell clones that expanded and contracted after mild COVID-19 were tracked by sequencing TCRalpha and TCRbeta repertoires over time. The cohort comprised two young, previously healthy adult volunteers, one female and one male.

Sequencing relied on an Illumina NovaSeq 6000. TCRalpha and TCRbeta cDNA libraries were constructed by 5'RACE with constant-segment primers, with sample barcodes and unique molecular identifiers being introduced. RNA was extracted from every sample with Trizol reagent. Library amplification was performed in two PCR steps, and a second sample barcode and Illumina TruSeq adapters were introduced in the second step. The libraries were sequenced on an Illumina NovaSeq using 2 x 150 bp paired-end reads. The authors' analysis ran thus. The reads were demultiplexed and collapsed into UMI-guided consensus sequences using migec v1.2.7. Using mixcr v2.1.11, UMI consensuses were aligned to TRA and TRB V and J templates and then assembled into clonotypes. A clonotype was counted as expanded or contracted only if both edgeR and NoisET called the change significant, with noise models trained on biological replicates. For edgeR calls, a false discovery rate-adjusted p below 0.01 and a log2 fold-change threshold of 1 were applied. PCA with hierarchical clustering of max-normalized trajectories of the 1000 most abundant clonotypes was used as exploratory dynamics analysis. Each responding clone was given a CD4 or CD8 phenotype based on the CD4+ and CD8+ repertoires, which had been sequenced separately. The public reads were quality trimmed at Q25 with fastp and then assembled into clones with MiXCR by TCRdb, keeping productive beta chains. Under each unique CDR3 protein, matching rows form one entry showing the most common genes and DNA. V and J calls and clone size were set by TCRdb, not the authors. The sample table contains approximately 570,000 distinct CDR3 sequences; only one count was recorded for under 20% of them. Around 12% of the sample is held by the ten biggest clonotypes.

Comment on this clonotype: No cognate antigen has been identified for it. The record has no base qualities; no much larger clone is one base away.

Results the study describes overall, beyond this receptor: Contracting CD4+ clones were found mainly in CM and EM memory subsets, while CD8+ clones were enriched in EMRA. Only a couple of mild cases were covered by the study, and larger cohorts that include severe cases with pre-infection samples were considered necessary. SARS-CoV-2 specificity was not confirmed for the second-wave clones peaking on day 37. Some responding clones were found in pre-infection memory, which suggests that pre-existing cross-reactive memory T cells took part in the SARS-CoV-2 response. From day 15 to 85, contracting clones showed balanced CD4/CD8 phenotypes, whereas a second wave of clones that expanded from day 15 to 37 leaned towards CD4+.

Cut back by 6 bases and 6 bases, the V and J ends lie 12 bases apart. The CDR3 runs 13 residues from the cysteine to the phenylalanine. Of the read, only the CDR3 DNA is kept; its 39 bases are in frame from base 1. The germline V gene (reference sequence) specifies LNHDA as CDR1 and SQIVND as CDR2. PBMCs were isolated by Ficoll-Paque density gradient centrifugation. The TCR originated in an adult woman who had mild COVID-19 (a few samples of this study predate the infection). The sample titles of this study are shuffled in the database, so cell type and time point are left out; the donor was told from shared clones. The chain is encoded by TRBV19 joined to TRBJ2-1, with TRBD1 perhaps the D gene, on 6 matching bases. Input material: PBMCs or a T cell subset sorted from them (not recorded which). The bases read TGTGCCAGTAGGAGGGGGTCAGCCAATGAGCAGTTCTTC. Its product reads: CASRRGSANEQFF.